This TCR beta chain was sequenced during a study of T cell repertoires in cytomegalovirus infection. Study-level background: Alongside well-studied HLA-B-restricted CMV epitopes, recently identified HLA-C-restricted CMV epitopes were also used.

Turning to this clonotype: The antigen remains unidentified.

Via MiXCR, TCRdb re-called the reads, giving one row per CDR3 protein. Of approximately 73,000 distinct CDR3 sequences in the sample, around 37% were seen once. General study results and limits: The cumulative frequency of public TCR beta families distinguished individuals who carried CMV together with the relevant HLA.

Germline-derived CDR1 and CDR2 are SGHVS and FNYEAQ. This CDR3 is 14 amino acids long. V was cut by 3 bases and J by 5 bases, with 13 bases left in between. Sequenced here: CD8+ T cells from cultured PBMCs, sampled from culture after CMV antigen stimulation. The TCR comes from a human donor in good health (CMV status not recorded). Some clones in this sample may be carry-over from other donors' samples. V usage is TRBV7-6 and J usage is TRBJ2-5; no definite D call. The CDR3 sequence is CASSLVRVGETQYF. CDR3 DNA sequence: TGTGCCAGCAGCTTGGTTAGGGTCGGGGAGACCCAGTACTTC.